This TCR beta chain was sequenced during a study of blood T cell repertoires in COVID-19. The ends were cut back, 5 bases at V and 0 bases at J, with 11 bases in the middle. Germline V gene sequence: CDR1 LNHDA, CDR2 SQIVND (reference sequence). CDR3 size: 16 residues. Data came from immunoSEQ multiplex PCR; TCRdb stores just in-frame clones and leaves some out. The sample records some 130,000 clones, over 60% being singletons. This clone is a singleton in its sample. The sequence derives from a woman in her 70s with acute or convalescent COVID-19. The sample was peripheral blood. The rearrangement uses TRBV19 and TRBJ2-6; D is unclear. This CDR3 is CASSRLQSSGANVLTF. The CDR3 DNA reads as TGTGCCAGTAGTCGTCTACAGAGCTCTGGGGCCAACGTCCTGACTTTC. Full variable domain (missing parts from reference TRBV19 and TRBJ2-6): DGGITQSPKYLFRKEGQNVTLSCEQNLNHDAMYWYRQDPGQGLRLIYYSQIVNDFQKGDIAEGYSVSREKKESFPLTVTSAQKNPTAFYLCASSRLQSSGANVLTFGAGSRLTVL.